This passage covers 8 T cell receptor beta chains from one sample sequenced in a study of CD8 T cells in ankylosing spondylitis. Each CDR3 protein gets one entry after TCRdb re-called the 5' RACE reads with MiXCR. Of roughly 100,000 distinct CDR3 sequences detected, 7.5% to 9% appear once; the ten largest clones hold about 9.6%. Sequenced input: blood, either unsorted or a sorted T cell fraction (not recorded which). These receptors all stem from a male donor with ankylosing spondylitis or in good health (not recorded which).

This clonotype has more than one count but fewer than ten. This chain uses TRBV7-6 with TRBJ2-1; D ambiguous. CDR3 size: 15 residues. The V end was cut by 4 bases, the J end by 4 bases, with 14 bases between. The germline V gene encodes CDR1 SGHVS and CDR2 FNYEAQ. The CDR3 DNA follows: TGTGCCAGCAGCTCGCTCCGATTCTCTTACAATGAGCAGTTCTTC. Amino acids: CASSSLRFSYNEQFF.

The DNA of the CDR3 is TGTGCCAGCAGCCTACGGGCGGGGGGCGATCAGCCCCAGCATTTT. It specifies CASSLRAGGDQPQHF. The rearrangement uses TRBV7-2 and TRBJ1-5, with TRBD1 as a possible D gene (6 bases). Germline V gene sequence: CDR1 SGHTA, CDR2 FQGNSA. The V gene lost 5 bases and the J gene lost 5 bases, with 16 bases spanning the gap. The CDR3 has 15 amino acids.

This clonotype was seen ten or more times. The chain uses TRBV11-2 and TRBJ2-2, with D maybe TRBD1 (6 bases). The germline V gene encodes CDR1 SGHAT and CDR2 FQNNGV. The ends were cut back, 4 bases at V and 3 bases at J, with 9 bases in the middle. The CDR3 has 14 amino acids. CDR3: CASSSDSYTGELFF. CDR3 DNA: TGTGCCAGCAGCTCGGACAGTTACACCGGGGAGCTGTTTTTT.

This clonotype was counted many times. The chain recombines TRBV4-3 with TRBJ2-2, with D unclear. The V end lost 1 base, the J end lost 6 bases, and 18 bases lay between the germline ends. The germline V gene has CDR1 LGHNA and CDR2 YSLEER. The CDR3 has 17 residues. CDR3: CASSQVNQVIRPGELFF. Here the CDR3 DNA reads TGCGCCAGCAGCCAAGTTAATCAGGTTATCAGGCCCGGGGAGCTGTTTTTT.

This clonotype occurred many times. V gene TRBV20-1 combines with J gene TRBJ2-7, with 7 bases that match TRBD2. The germline CDR1 and CDR2 sequences are DFQATT and SNEGSKA (reference sequence). Germline trimming cut 2 bases from V and 6 bases from J; bases unmatched to any gene: 7. The CDR3 has 13 residues. The DNA of the CDR3 is TGCAGTGCTAGAATTGAAGCGGGAACCGAGCAGTACTTC. Translating it yields CSARIEAGTEQYF.

The V and J genes are TRBV5-1 and TRBJ2-2, with TRBD2 as a possible D gene (6 bases). The V end lost 4 bases, the J end lost 13 bases, and 14 bases lay between the germline ends. Germline assignment: CDR1 SGHRS and CDR2 YFSETQ. The CDR3 consists of 12 residues. CDR3 DNA sequence: TGCGCCAGCAGCGAGGGACTTCAGGCGCTGTTTTTT. This codes for CASSEGLQALFF.

This chain joins TRBV29-1 and TRBJ2-1; 8 nucleotides match TRBD1. The germline V gene encodes CDR1 SQVTM and CDR2 ANQGSEA. After removal of 2 bases from V and 4 bases from J, the junction contained 4 bases not matched to a gene. The CDR3 spans 14 residues. The CDR3 spells CSVEPGGRYNEQFF. CDR3 coding DNA: TGCAGCGTTGAACCAGGGGGCAGGTACAATGAGCAGTTCTTC.

This clonotype was detected ten times or more. The chain links TRBV20-1 to TRBJ2-2, with D perhaps matching TRBD2 (5 bases). V was pared by 2 bases and J by 7 bases, with 17 bases between. The CDR3 loop spans 15 amino acids. Germline CDR1 and CDR2: DFQATT and SNEGSKA (reference sequence). The CDR3 DNA reads as TGCAGTGCTAGAAAGCCTCGACGGGGAGTCGGGGAGCTGTTTTTT. Its protein product is CSARKPRRGVGELFF.